The 20 T cell receptor beta chains given below trace back to one sample, sequenced in a study of cytomegalovirus exposure and HLA in healthy donors. Profiled with immunoSEQ multiplex PCR; TCRdb holds only in-frame clones, not every one. The sample has 100,000 to 150,000 clones, 86% seen once; the top ten hold roughly 5.3%. Material for sequencing was PBMCs. The origin of the receptors is a man younger than 35 in good health and CMV-seronegative.

The chain joins TRBV5-1 to TRBJ2-2; D is possibly TRBD2 (5 bases). The CDR3 contains 14 residues. Between the trimmed V and J ends, which lost 4 bases and 5 bases, there was a span of 12 bases. The germline CDR1 and CDR2 sequences are SGHRS and YFSETQ. The CDR3 DNA reads TGCGCCAGCAGCCCGGGATCCGAGACCGGGGAGCTGTTTTTT. It specifies CASSPGSETGELFF.

V gene TRBV6-5 combines with J gene TRBJ1-2; 8 bases are a match to TRBD1. The germline CDR1 and CDR2 sequences are MNHEY and SVGAGI. The CDR3 is 12 residues long. J lost 8 bases, V lost 6 bases, and 5 bases had no gene match. In nucleotides, the CDR3 is TGTGCCAGCAGGGTACAGGGGGGAGGCTACACCTTC. Translation: CASRVQGGGYTF.

The gene calls are TRBV6-1 and TRBJ2-5; no clear D. Germline CDR1 MNHNS, CDR2 SASEGT. The CDR3 contains 12 residues. V dropped 7 bases and J dropped 7 bases, with 13 bases sitting between them. The CDR3 loop reads CASTERPRTQYF. The CDR3 region has the DNA TGTGCCAGCACCGAGCGCCCACGGACCCAGTACTTC.

The gene calls are TRBV2 and TRBJ2-1; no reliable D call. V was clipped by 7 bases and J by 0 bases, with 13 bases between them. This CDR3 comprises 15 residues. CDR1 and CDR2 (germline): SNHLY, FYNNEI. CDR3: CASTASPSSYNEQFF. CDR3 DNA: TGTGCCAGCACTGCTTCCCCGAGCTCCTACAATGAGCAGTTCTTC.

This clone showed up just a few times. The chain employs TRBV7-2 and TRBJ2-5; the D gene is possibly TRBD1 (5 bases). This CDR3 is built from 14 residues. Per germline, CDR1 SGHTA and CDR2 FQGNSA. V was clipped by 5 bases and J by 5 bases, with 15 bases between them. This CDR3 is CASSLQLGAETQYF. DNA for the CDR3: TGTGCCAGCAGCCTCCAATTAGGGGCGGAGACCCAGTACTTC.

The V call is TRBV11-2, the J call TRBJ2-7, with D unclear. From germline, CDR1 is SGHAT and CDR2 FQNNGV. V was trimmed by 1 base and J by 5 bases, leaving 9 bases between them. The CDR3 contains 13 residues. In nucleotides, the CDR3 is TGTGCCAGCAGCTTAGCCTCGTTCCACGAGCAGTACTTC. It specifies CASSLASFHEQYF.

V gene TRBV19 combines with J gene TRBJ1-2; 7 bases are a match to TRBD1. Losses at the gene ends were 6 bases for V and 5 bases for J; bases not matched to a gene: 6. Germline CDR1 reads LNHDA; CDR2 reads SQIVND (reference sequence). The CDR3 contains 13 residues. The CDR3: CASRQDREYGYTF. CDR3 nucleotides: TGTGCCAGTAGGCAAGACAGGGAATATGGCTACACCTTC.

This chain joins TRBV4-2 and TRBJ2-2; 12 nucleotides agree with TRBD2. The CDR3 is made up of 17 amino acids. The J segment lost 7 bases and the V segment lost 4 bases, leaving 10 bases of the junction unmatched. CDR1 and CDR2 from the germline V gene are LGHNA and YNFKEQ. CDR3 DNA: TGTGCCAGCAGCCTCCGCCCTAGCGGGGGGGCCCACGGGGAGCTGTTTTTT. Its protein product is CASSLRPSGGAHGELFF.

There are a few counts of this clone. J is TRBJ1-2 and V is TRBV7-2; D might be TRBD1 (6 bases). V was clipped by 0 bases and J by 5 bases, with 13 bases between them. In germline, CDR1 is SGHTA, CDR2 FQGNSA. The length of the CDR3 is 15 residues. As DNA, the CDR3 is TGTGCCAGCAGCTTAGCTCGGGGGGGCCTATATGGCTACACCTTC. Translation: CASSLARGGLYGYTF.

This chain links TRBV5-1 with TRBJ2-7, with 7 nucleotides matching TRBD2. The V segment lost 2 bases and the J segment 3 bases; nucleotides outside the gene matches: 5. The germline CDR1 and CDR2 sequences are SGHRS and YFSETQ. CDR3 length: 14 amino acids. The CDR3 DNA reads as TGCGCCAGCAGCTTTGGGGGGGTGGGCTACGAGCAGTACTTC. Protein sequence: CASSFGGVGYEQYF.

The V and J genes are TRBV29-1 and TRBJ2-1; 12 nucleotides agree with TRBD2. The CDR3 runs 20 residues. In germline, CDR1 is SQVTM, CDR2 ANQGSEA. V shed 1 base and J 2 bases; nucleotides not matched to a gene: 15. The CDR3 DNA sequence: TGCAGCGTTGAAGGTCGTTCTAGCGGGAGGGCCGGGTCCCCCTACAATGAGCAGTTCTTC. Its translation is CSVEGRSSGRAGSPYNEQFF.

This clone was counted once. The V gene is TRBV19, the J gene TRBJ1-2, with 8 bases lining up with TRBD1. V shed 6 bases, J shed 0 bases, and the junction held 9 bases outside the gene matches. CDR3 length equals 16 residues. The germline V gene has CDR1 LNHDA and CDR2 SQIVND (reference sequence). The DNA of the CDR3 is TGTGCCAGTAGCCCAGCCGGGACAGGCGCTAACTATGGCTACACCTTC. This gives the protein CASSPAGTGANYGYTF.

This chain joins TRBV5-1 and TRBJ2-7, with 9 nucleotides matching TRBD1. The CDR3 consists of 16 residues. Germline V gene sequence: CDR1 SGHRS, CDR2 YFSETQ. Trimming took 4 bases from V and 6 from J; bases not matched to a gene: 14. The CDR3 DNA reads TGCGCCAGCAGCCTGGCGGTGACAGGGGGTGGTGGCGAGCAGTACTTC. Its protein is CASSLAVTGGGGEQYF.

The rearrangement uses TRBV5-6 and TRBJ1-5; no clear D. The germline V and J ends were trimmed by 1 base and 5 bases, with 16 bases remaining between them. Germline V gene lookup returns CDR1 SGHDT and CDR2 YYEEEE. The length of the CDR3 is 16 residues. The CDR3 is CASSLWSEILHQPQHF. CDR3 nucleotide sequence: TGTGCCAGCAGCTTGTGGTCAGAAATTCTCCATCAGCCCCAGCATTTT. Complete variable domain (other parts from reference TRBV5-6 and TRBJ1-5): DAGVTQSPTHLIKTRGQQVTLRCSPKSGHDTVSWYQQALGQGPQFIFQYYEEEERQRGNFPDRFSGHQFPNYSSELNVNALLLGDSALYLCASSLWSEILHQPQHFGDGTRLSIL.

The table lists this clone with a count of one. The chain carries TRBV7-9 and TRBJ1-1; 9 bases line up with TRBD1. The J segment lost 5 bases and the V segment lost 1 base, leaving 5 bases of the junction unmatched. Per germline, CDR1 SEHNR and CDR2 FQNEAQ (reference sequence). This CDR3 spans 15 amino acids. The DNA of the CDR3 is TGTGCCAGCAGCTTAGAGGGACAGGGACGGACTGAAGCTTTCTTT. This sequence encodes CASSLEGQGRTEAFF.

The chain combines TRBV6-6 with TRBJ1-5; D unresolved. The CDR3 loop spans 15 amino acids. Trimming stripped 0 bases from V and 4 bases from J, with 10 bases between. CDR1 MNHNY and CDR2 SVGAGI come from the germline V gene (reference sequence). The CDR3 DNA follows: TGTGCCAGCAGTTACTCGACACCGCCTAATCAGCCCCAGCATTTT. Its translation: CASSYSTPPNQPQHF.

V is TRBV5-1 and J is TRBJ2-5; TRBD1 matches 7 bases. Trimming at V came to 4 bases and at J to 5 bases, leaving 8 bases not matched to a gene. In germline, CDR1 is SGHRS, CDR2 YFSETQ. The CDR3 sequence is 14 residues long. This CDR3 reads CASSLQGSWETQYF. DNA for the CDR3: TGCGCCAGCAGCCTACAGGGGTCGTGGGAGACCCAGTACTTC. The variable domain in full, with the rest retrieved from reference TRBV5-1 and TRBJ2-5, is KAGVTQTPRYLIKTRGQQVTLSCSPISGHRSVSWYQQTPGQGLQFLFEYFSETQRNKGNFPGRFSGRQFSNSRSEMNVSTLELGDSALYLCASSLQGSWETQYFGPGTRLLVL.

V gene TRBV5-1 combines with J gene TRBJ2-7; a weak D match, TRBD2 (6 bases). Trimming removed 4 bases from V and 6 bases from J, with 17 bases in between. The CDR3 is made up of 14 amino acids. From germline, CDR1 is SGHRS and CDR2 YFSETQ. CDR3 in amino acids: CASSPGTATSEQYF. The CDR3 DNA sequence: TGCGCCAGCAGCCCCGGGACTGCCACGAGCGAGCAGTACTTC.

Only a few counts were recorded for this clone. The chain uses TRBV2 and TRBJ1-5, with D unclear. The germline V gene encodes CDR1 SNHLY and CDR2 FYNNEI. The CDR3 has 13 amino acids. V was trimmed by 4 bases and J by 7 bases, leaving 11 bases between them. DNA for the CDR3: TGTGCCAGCAGTGGAGGGAAAATCCAGCCCCAGCATTTT. Residues: CASSGGKIQPQHF.

The chain employs TRBV7-9 and TRBJ2-7, with D possibly TRBD2 on 5 matching bases. V lost 5 bases, J lost 0 bases, and 20 bases lay in between. Germline lookup yields CDR1 SEHNR and CDR2 FQNEAQ (reference sequence). This CDR3 has 17 residues. Here the CDR3 DNA reads TGTGCCAGCAGCCCAGCGGCGGTTATCCGGGACTCCTACGAGCAGTACTTC. This sequence encodes CASSPAAVIRDSYEQYF.